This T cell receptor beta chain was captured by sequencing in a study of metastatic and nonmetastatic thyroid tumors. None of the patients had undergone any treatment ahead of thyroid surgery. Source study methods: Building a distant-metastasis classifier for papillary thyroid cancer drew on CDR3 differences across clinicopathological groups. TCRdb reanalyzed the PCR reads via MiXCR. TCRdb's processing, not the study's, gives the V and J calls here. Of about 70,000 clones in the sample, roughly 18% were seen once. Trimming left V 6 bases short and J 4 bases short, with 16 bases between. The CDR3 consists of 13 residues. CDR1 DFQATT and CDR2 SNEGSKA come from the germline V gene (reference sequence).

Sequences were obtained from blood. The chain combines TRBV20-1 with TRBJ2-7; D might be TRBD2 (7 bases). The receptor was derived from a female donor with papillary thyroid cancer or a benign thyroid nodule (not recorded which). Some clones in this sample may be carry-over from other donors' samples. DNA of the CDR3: TGCAGTGCCGAAAGAGGGGGAGGGTACGAGCAGTACTTC. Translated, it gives CSAERGGGYEQYF.